This T cell receptor beta chain was identified during a study of blood T cell repertoires in COVID-19. Across the study: Material from acute and convalescent COVID-19 was sourced from the United States, Italy and Spain.

The authors' processing: The authors estimated nucleated cell counts from reference gene primer amplification. Produced via immunoSEQ multiplex PCR; TCRdb's table is partial and in-frame only. The V and J calls and the clone size are those of that table, but D and trimming were determined from the DNA. The sample lists 150,000 to 200,000 clones, 75% to 90% occurring once. Participants came from about two dozen US areas, aged roughly 18 to 89 years. Assignment of participants to cohorts was predicated upon participant-reported clinical history. Germline V gene data show CDR1 as DFQATT and CDR2 as SNEGSKA (reference sequence). With 3 bases removed from V and 14 bases from J, the gap between germline ends came to 15 bases. CDR3 length: 11 residues.

The chain carries TRBV20-1 and TRBJ2-3; D might be TRBD1 (5 bases). What was sequenced was PBMCs or T cells enriched from blood (not recorded which). The sequence was obtained from a woman under 30 who had recovered from COVID-19. CDR3 protein: CSASWGPGPYF. CDR3 nucleotides: TGCAGTGCTAGCTGGGGCCCAGGTCCGTATTTT.